Below, 9 T cell receptor beta chains from the same sample are listed, as sequenced in a study of tissue T cells after allogeneic stem cell transplantation. Sequencing was performed with immunoSEQ multiplex PCR; in TCRdb, only in-frame clones are kept and a portion is missing. This table has approximately 1,000 clones, about nine tenths appearing once. Sequenced here: spleen tissue, sampled at autopsy. The receptors derive from an older male patient with steroid-refractory graft-versus-host disease after an allogeneic stem cell transplant. Some T cells may be graft donor cells.

The gene calls are TRBV6-4 and TRBJ2-3; 10 nucleotides agree with TRBD2. Germline V gene lookup returns CDR1 MRHNA and CDR2 SNTAGT. J was trimmed by 4 bases and V by 0 bases; bases with no gene match: 1. There are 15 residues in the CDR3. The CDR3: CASSDSSGGADTQYF. The CDR3 DNA is TGTGCCAGCAGTGACTCGAGCGGGGGGGCAGATACGCAGTATTTT.

V is TRBV28 and J is TRBJ2-1, with TRBD1 matching over 8 bases. The junction had 4 bases not matched to a gene; V was cut back by 1 base and J by 5 bases. CDR3 size: 15 residues. Germline lookup yields CDR1 MDHEN and CDR2 SYDVKM. CDR3 sequence (DNA): TGTGCCAGCAGTTTATTGGCAGGGGGCAACAATGAGCAGTTCTTC. Translation gives CASSLLAGGNNEQFF.

The chain joins TRBV11-3 to TRBJ2-2, with D hard to call. Germline loops: CDR1 SGHNT, CDR2 YENEEA. The CDR3 runs 9 residues. The DNA of the CDR3 is TGTTTATCCACCGGGGAGCTGTTTTTT. Protein: CLSTGELFF.

The chain combines TRBV16 with TRBJ2-7; the match to TRBD1 covers 7 bases. Per the germline V gene, CDR1 is KGHSY and CDR2 is FQNENV. The CDR3 has 15 amino acids. Trimming removed 4 bases from V and 1 base from J; junction bases left unmatched: 7. CDR3 coding DNA: TGTGCCAGCAGCCGAGAGACACAGGGGTCCTACGAGCAGTACTTC. Protein sequence: CASSRETQGSYEQYF.

This rearrangement joins TRBV27 to TRBJ1-6; TRBD1 aligns across 9 bases. This CDR3 is built from 15 residues. Germline values: CDR1 MNHEY, CDR2 SMNVEV (reference sequence). V was clipped by 4 bases and J by 5 bases; unmatched bases: 3. The CDR3 DNA is TGTGCCAGCAGTTCCTGGGACAGGGATAATTCACCCCTCCACTTT. Protein: CASSSWDRDNSPLHF.

The gene calls are TRBV28 and TRBJ1-6, with a tentative D call TRBD1 (6 bases). This CDR3 has 16 amino acids. The V end was cut by 6 bases, the J end by 0 bases, with 12 bases between. CDR1 MDHEN and CDR2 SYDVKM come from the germline V gene. DNA of the CDR3: TGTGCCAGCAGCCTTCGACAGGACTCCTATAATTCACCCCTCCACTTT. Its translation: CASSLRQDSYNSPLHF. The full variable domain, completed using reference TRBV28 and TRBJ1-6, is DVKVTQSSRYLVKRTGEKVFLECVQDMDHENMFWYRQDPGLGLRLIYFSYDVKMKEKGDIPEGYSVSREKKERFSLILESASTNQTSMYLCASSLRQDSYNSPLHFGNGTRLTVT.

CDR3 protein: CASSAPFSSGPGELFF. The DNA for the CDR3 is TGTGCCAGCAGCGCCCCGTTTTCTTCGGGACCCGGGGAGCTGTTTTTT. The V call is TRBV9, the J call TRBJ2-2; D may match TRBD1 or TRBD2 (5 bases each). CDR3 length: 16 residues. The V and J ends lost 3 bases and 6 bases respectively, with 18 bases between them. Germline assignment: CDR1 SGDLS and CDR2 YYNGEE.

This clone has a single count. The V gene is TRBV7-2, the J gene TRBJ2-7, with 8 bases fitting TRBD2. Germline CDR1 and CDR2: SGHTA and FQGNSA. Unmatched junction bases numbered 9, after V lost 5 bases and J lost 6 bases. This CDR3 comprises 14 residues. The CDR3 DNA sequence: TGTGCCAGCAGCCGGCCAGCGGGGGATGGCGAGCAGTACTTC. Protein: CASSRPAGDGEQYF.

In its sample, this clone was seen once. The DNA for the CDR3 is TGTGCCAGCAGTCCGGTACCCCGGGGACAGGGGGCGCGACACGAGCAGTACTTC. Translating gives CASSPVPRGQGARHEQYF. J is TRBJ2-7 and V is TRBV27; TRBD1 agrees at 12 bases. Germline V gene sequence: CDR1 MNHEY, CDR2 SMNVEV (reference sequence). The length of the CDR3 is 18 residues. Trimming removed 5 bases from V and 5 bases from J; junction bases left unmatched: 16.